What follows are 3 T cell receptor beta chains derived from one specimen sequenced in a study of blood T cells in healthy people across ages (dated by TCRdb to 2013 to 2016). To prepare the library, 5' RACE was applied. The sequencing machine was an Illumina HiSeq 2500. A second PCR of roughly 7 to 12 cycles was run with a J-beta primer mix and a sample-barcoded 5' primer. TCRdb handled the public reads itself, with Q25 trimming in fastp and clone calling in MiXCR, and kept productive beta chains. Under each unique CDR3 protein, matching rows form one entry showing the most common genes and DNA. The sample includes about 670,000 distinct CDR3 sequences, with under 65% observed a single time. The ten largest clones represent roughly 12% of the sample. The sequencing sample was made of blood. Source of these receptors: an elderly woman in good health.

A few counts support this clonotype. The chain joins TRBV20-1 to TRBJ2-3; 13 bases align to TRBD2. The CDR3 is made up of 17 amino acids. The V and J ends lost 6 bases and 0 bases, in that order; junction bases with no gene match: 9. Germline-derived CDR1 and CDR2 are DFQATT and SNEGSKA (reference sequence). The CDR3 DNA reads TGCAGTGCGCCTACTAGCGGGGGGGCCGGGAGCACAGATACGCAGTATTTT. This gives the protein CSAPTSGGAGSTDTQYF.

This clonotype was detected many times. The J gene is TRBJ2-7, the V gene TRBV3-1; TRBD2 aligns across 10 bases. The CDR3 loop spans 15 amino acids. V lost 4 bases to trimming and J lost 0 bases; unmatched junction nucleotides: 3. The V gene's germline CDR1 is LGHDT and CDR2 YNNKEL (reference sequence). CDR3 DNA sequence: TGTGCCAGCAGCCCCTCTAGCGGGGGCTCCTACGAGCAGTACTTC. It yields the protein CASSPSSGGSYEQYF.

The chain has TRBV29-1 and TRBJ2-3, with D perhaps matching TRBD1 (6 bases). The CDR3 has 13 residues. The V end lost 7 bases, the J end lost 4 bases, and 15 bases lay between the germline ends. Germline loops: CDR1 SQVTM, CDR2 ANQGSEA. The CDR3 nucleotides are TGCAGCGCCGCCACAGGGATGGCAGATACGCAGTATTTT. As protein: CSAATGMADTQYF.